These T cell receptor delta chains were read from a single sample in a study of gamma-delta chains in newborns, infants, children. TCRdb reanalysed the reads via CATT. This table has several thousand delta-chain clones, 38% appearing once. The source material was blood. The receptors originated from a child who received the measles vaccine. The CDR3 runs from the conserved cysteine through the conserved F or W. The D gene is left open where the match is weak. Expanded clones are given a class, and other clones once, few, many or no size at all.

TRDD3	few	TRDV3	TRDJ1	16	TGTGCCTTTCGGAGGGGGATTGGAGGATACACCGATAAACTCATCTTT	CAFRRGIGGYTDKLIF
TRDD3	medium-sized	TRDV1	TRDJ1	16	TGTGCTCTTGGGGACACTAGGGACTGGGGCACCGATAAACTCATCTTT	CALGDTRDWGTDKLIF
TRDD3	few	TRAV29/DV5	TRDJ3	20	TGTGCAGCAAGCCCTCCTTTACTGGGGGATAGGTCCTGGGACACCCGACAGATGTTTTTC	CAASPPLLGDRSWDTRQMFF
TRDD3	-	TRDV1	TRDJ1	25	TGTGCTCTTGGGGAAGAATCCCCCTTTACTGGGGGATCCCCGCGACCTAAATGGTACACCGATAAACTCATCTTT	CALGEESPFTGGSPRPKWYTDKLIF
TRDD3	few	TRDV1	TRDJ1	18	TGTGCTCTTGGGGAATTAATACGACTGGGGGATAAGGCCGATAAACTCATCTTT	CALGELIRLGDKADKLIF
TRDD3	-	TRDV1	TRDJ1	22	TGTGCTCTTGGGGAACAAACCTACGGACATTACTGGGGGATACGATTTAAGGATAAACTCATCTTT	CALGEQTYGHYWGIRFKDKLIF
TRDD3	-	TRDV1	TRDJ1	20	TGTGCTCTTGGGGAACAAAATCCATTTCTTCCTTCTGTGGGGGATATGTCGCTCATCTTT	CALGEQNPFLPSVGDMSLIF
TRDD3	-	TRDV1	TRDJ1	19	TGTGCTCTTGGGGAACATCACCATTTCACTGGGGGATACGCCGATAAACTCATCTTT	CALGEHHHFTGGYADKLIF
-	few	TRDV1	TRDJ1	17	TGTGCTCTTGGGGTAATCCGGGGGAACCCGGACACCGATAAACTCATCTTT	CALGVIRGNPDTDKLIF
TRDD3	-	TRDV1	TRDJ1	20	TGTGCTCTTGGGGAACCTCTCATGGGGGATACGAGGGAGCACACCGACAAACTCATCTTT	CALGEPLMGDTREHTDKLIF
-	-	TRDV1	TRDJ1	15	TGTGCTCTTGGGGAAATGTGGGGATTCTCCGATAAACTCATCTTT	CALGEMWGFSDKLIF
TRDD3	-	TRDV1	TRDJ1	26	TGTGCTCTTGGGGAACTTCAGGACCCCCTTTGGGGGATAACTAGTCTGGTTGTAGAGAGAACCCATAAACTCATCTTT	CALGELQDPLWGITSLVVERTHKLIF
TRDD3	once	TRDV1	TRDJ1	15	TGTGCTCTTGGGGAACTATACGGGGGGATGCAAAAACTCATCTTT	CALGELYGGMQKLIF
TRDD2	few	TRDV1	TRDJ1	29	TGTGCTCTTGGGGCGTGCGTGGGATTTACCCTTCCTACGAGCTCCCTACTACTGGGGATTGCCAAATACACCGATAAACTCATCTTT	CALGACVGFTLPTSSLLLGIAKYTDKLIF
-	medium-sized	TRDV2	TRDJ3	20	TGTGCCTGTGACACCGGAACTCTTACTGGGCCCTCCTGGGACACCCGACAGATGTTTTTC	CACDTGTLTGPSWDTRQMFF
TRDD3	-	TRDV1	TRDJ1	24	TGTGCTCTTGGTCCCCAAAACGACTGGGGGAGGGCCCTTACAAGGCCCGTGTACACCGATAAACTCATCTTT	CALGPQNDWGRALTRPVYTDKLIF
-	-	TRDV1	TRDJ1	21	TGTGCTCTTGGGGAACCGCCTTCCTACCGAAACTGGGGGGTCAACACCGATAAACTCATCTTT	CALGEPPSYRNWGVNTDKLIF
TRDD3	-	TRDV3	TRDJ3	28	TGTGCCCCTTACAGGCCTTTGGATATTACCCAATATACTGGGGCCCCAACCCCACGCTCCCGGGACACCCGACAGATGTTTTTC	CAPYRPLDITQYTGAPTPRSRDTRQMFF